Listed here are 24 T cell receptor beta chains from one sample, sequenced in a study of technical replicates of blood from several donors. This table comes from immunoSEQ multiplex PCR, and its TCRdb copy is limited to in-frame clones, with some not included. The table has around 81,000 clones, 81% seen once; the top ten hold around 3.9%. Sequences were obtained from PBMCs. These receptors originate from a human donor in good health. Some clones in this sample may be carry-over from other donors' samples.

This clone was recorded once. The chain is built from TRBV9 and TRBJ1-4, with 8 bases fitting TRBD1. Germline CDR1 and CDR2: SGDLS and YYNGEE. J lost 3 bases, V lost 4 bases, and 5 bases had no gene match. The CDR3 loop spans 15 amino acids. This CDR3 is CASSKTGGPNEKLFF. CDR3 nucleotides: TGTGCCAGCAGCAAAACAGGGGGACCTAATGAAAAACTGTTTTTT.

The V gene is TRBV28, the J gene TRBJ2-1; the match to TRBD1 covers 11 bases. The CDR3 is 16 residues long. Trimming cost V 4 bases and J 7 bases; bases outside gene matches: 9. Germline values: CDR1 MDHEN, CDR2 SYDVKM. In DNA form, the CDR3 reads TGTGCCAGCAGTTCCCCCCGGACAGGGGGCGGAAATGAGCAGTTCTTC. This gives the protein CASSSPRTGGGNEQFF. Together with reference TRBV28 and TRBJ2-1, the CDR3 gives the full variable domain: DVKVTQSSRYLVKRTGEKVFLECVQDMDHENMFWYRQDPGLGLRLIYFSYDVKMKEKGDIPEGYSVSREKKERFSLILESASTNQTSMYLCASSSPRTGGGNEQFFGPGTRLTVL.

This chain uses TRBV18 with TRBJ1-1; a weak D match, TRBD1 (6 bases). The CDR3 loop spans 13 amino acids. V lost 5 bases, J lost 2 bases, and 9 bases lay in between. Germline lookup yields CDR1 KGHSH and CDR2 LQKENI. This CDR3 reads CASSADSNTEAFF. In DNA form, the CDR3 reads TGTGCCAGCTCAGCGGACAGTAACACTGAAGCTTTCTTT.

The chain has TRBV9 and TRBJ1-1, with 9 bases fitting TRBD1. Germline CDR1 reads SGDLS; CDR2 reads YYNGEE. Losses at the gene ends were 3 bases for V and 4 bases for J; bases not matched to a gene: 7. This CDR3 contains 15 residues. The CDR3 sequence: CASSARDRVFTEAFF. CDR3 sequence (DNA): TGTGCCAGCAGCGCTAGGGACAGGGTTTTCACTGAAGCTTTCTTT.

The chain is built from TRBV5-1 and TRBJ2-3, with 7 bases that match TRBD2. After removal of 4 bases from V and 4 bases from J, the junction contained 9 bases not matched to a gene. Germline CDR1 is SGHRS and CDR2 is YFSETQ. There are 15 residues in the CDR3. For the CDR3, the DNA is TGCGCCAGCAGCGGGGGAGGGATAGCCTCAGATACGCAGTATTTT. Translation: CASSGGGIASDTQYF.

V and J are TRBV28 and TRBJ1-1; 7 bases match TRBD1. V gave up 2 bases and J gave up 0 bases; unmatched junction bases: 3. Germline V gene sequence: CDR1 MDHEN, CDR2 SYDVKM. This CDR3 is built from 15 residues. In DNA form, the CDR3 reads TGTGCCAGCAGTTTACAGGGGGGCATGAACACTGAAGCTTTCTTT. This codes for CASSLQGGMNTEAFF.

In nucleotides, the CDR3 is TGTGCCAGCAGTTACGGGGACAGGGGGGGGGAAAAACTGTTTTTT. Residues: CASSYGDRGGEKLFF. The rearrangement uses TRBV6-5 and TRBJ1-4; 11 bases are shared with TRBD1. The CDR3 sequence is 15 residues long. The V gene end was trimmed by 2 bases and the J gene end by 8 bases; junction bases not matched to a gene: 4. In germline, CDR1 is MNHEY, CDR2 SVGAGI.

V usage is TRBV30 and J usage is TRBJ2-7; D gene uncertain. V lost 0 bases and J 4 bases, leaving 4 bases between the germline ends. The germline V gene encodes CDR1 GTSNPN and CDR2 SVGIG (reference sequence). This CDR3 has 11 residues. The CDR3 region is CAWSVYYEQYF. Here the CDR3 DNA reads TGTGCCTGGAGTGTGTATTACGAGCAGTACTTC.

This clone has just a few counts. The chain employs TRBV7-2 and TRBJ1-2; possibly TRBD1 for D (5 bases). Deletions cut 1 base from V and 8 bases from J, with 17 bases between. The germline V gene has CDR1 SGHTA and CDR2 FQGNSA. This CDR3 has 15 residues. The chain's CDR3 is CASSLDPGPLGGYTF. The CDR3 nucleotides read TGTGCCAGCAGCTTAGACCCAGGGCCCTTGGGCGGCTACACCTTC.

V gene TRBV4-1 combines with J gene TRBJ2-1; 9 positions match TRBD2. From germline, CDR1 is MGHRA and CDR2 YSYEKL. CDR3 length: 15 amino acids. With V trimmed by 4 bases and J by 7 bases, 8 bases remained unmatched. As DNA, the CDR3 is TGCGCCAGCAGCCTTCTCGGGACTAGCAAGAATGAGCAGTTCTTC. Protein: CASSLLGTSKNEQFF.

This clone is a singleton in its sample. The chain is built from TRBV30 and TRBJ2-2, with D maybe TRBD1 (6 bases). This CDR3 is 14 amino acids long. V was clipped by 5 bases and J by 1 base, with 11 bases between them. The germline CDR1 and CDR2 sequences are GTSNPN and SVGIG (reference sequence). Written as DNA, the CDR3 is TGTGCCTGGTCTACAGGGAGGAACACCGGGGAGCTGTTTTTT. As protein: CAWSTGRNTGELFF.

The genes are TRBV4-2 and TRBJ1-1; TRBD1 is a possible D gene (5 bases). Germline V gene sequence: CDR1 LGHNA, CDR2 YNFKEQ. V was clipped by 2 bases and J by 1 base, with 11 bases between them. This CDR3 spans 15 amino acids. CDR3 residues: CASSQPGRGNTEAFF. In DNA, the CDR3 is TGTGCCAGCAGCCAACCCGGGAGGGGGAACACTGAAGCTTTCTTT.

J is TRBJ1-3 and V is TRBV6-5; D call uncertain. The CDR3 totals 14 residues. Trimming took off 2 bases at V and 8 bases at J, with 13 bases between the two ends. The V gene's germline CDR1 is MNHEY and CDR2 SVGAGI. The CDR3, as DNA: TGTGCCAGCAGTTACGGAGGTGTCGGAGACACCATATATTTT. Its protein product is CASSYGGVGDTIYF.

The rearrangement links TRBV19 to TRBJ2-1, with D perhaps matching TRBD2 (5 bases). The germline CDR1 and CDR2 sequences are LNHDA and SQIVND (reference sequence). V was pared by 5 bases and J by 8 bases, with 28 bases between. This CDR3 region has 18 residues. The CDR3 protein is CASSLRGLIGVAWDEQFF. The CDR3 DNA is TGTGCCAGTAGTCTGAGAGGGCTGATCGGGGTCGCTTGGGATGAGCAGTTCTTC. The variable domain in full, with the rest retrieved from reference TRBV19 and TRBJ2-1, is DGGITQSPKYLFRKEGQNVTLSCEQNLNHDAMYWYRQDPGQGLRLIYYSQIVNDFQKGDIAEGYSVSREKKESFPLTVTSAQKNPTAFYLCASSLRGLIGVAWDEQFFGPGTRLTVL.

The count of this clone is one. The chain has TRBV5-4 and TRBJ2-3, with 7 bases matching TRBD2. The ends lost 1 base at V and 0 bases at J; junction bases unmatched: 2. CDR1 is SGHNT and CDR2 is YYREEE in the germline V gene (reference sequence). The CDR3 has 15 amino acids. The CDR3 here is CASSLTSASTDTQYF. In DNA form, the CDR3 reads TGTGCCAGCAGCTTGACTAGCGCTAGCACAGATACGCAGTATTTT.

This clone was seen a single time. The rearrangement links TRBV30 to TRBJ1-4, with D possibly TRBD1 on 6 matching bases. Trimming pared 2 bases from V and 5 bases from J, leaving 15 bases between. The CDR3 is 15 amino acids. Germline CDR1 and CDR2: GTSNPN and SVGIG (reference sequence). CDR3: CAWSPLTGQNEKLFF. The CDR3 DNA follows: TGTGCCTGGAGTCCCCTGACAGGTCAGAATGAAAAACTGTTTTTT.

The chain has TRBV18 and TRBJ2-7; the match to TRBD2 covers 11 bases. The CDR3 covers 16 residues. Germline V gives CDR1 KGHSH, CDR2 LQKENI. V was pared by 3 bases and J by 4 bases, with 8 bases of the junction left unmatched. The CDR3 DNA reads TGTGCCAGCTCACCCAGTAGCGGGAGGGCTGGGTACGAGCAGTACTTC. This encodes CASSPSSGRAGYEQYF.

This chain links TRBV6-5 with TRBJ1-4; 10 nucleotides align to TRBD1. The CDR3 runs to 16 residues. Germline trimming cut 4 bases from V and 11 bases from J; bases unmatched to any gene: 13. In germline, CDR1 is MNHEY, CDR2 SVGAGI. The chain's CDR3 is CASSFPTGGKRKKLFF. CDR3 DNA: TGTGCCAGCAGTTTCCCGACAGGGGGCAAGCGTAAGAAACTGTTTTTT.

This rearrangement joins TRBV18 to TRBJ2-2, with D possibly TRBD1 on 6 matching bases. With 4 bases removed from V and 1 base from J, the gap between germline ends came to 10 bases. Germline V CDR1 and CDR2: KGHSH, LQKENI. The CDR3 contains 15 residues. CDR3 in amino acids: CASSRMDRNTGELFF. In DNA, the CDR3 is TGTGCCAGCTCACGAATGGACAGGAACACCGGGGAGCTGTTTTTT.

This clone occurred once. CDR3 sequence reads: CASSQGQGAFNSPLHF. Here the CDR3 DNA reads TGTGCCAGCAGCCAGGGACAGGGGGCGTTTAATTCACCCCTCCACTTT. The chain recombines TRBV2 with TRBJ1-6; the match to TRBD1 covers 12 bases. CDR1 SNHLY and CDR2 FYNNEI come from the germline V gene. Unmatched junction bases numbered 6, after V lost 6 bases and J lost 6 bases. The CDR3 is 16 residues long.

J is TRBJ2-3 and V is TRBV30, with D perhaps TRBD2 (6 bases). Per the germline V gene, CDR1 is GTSNPN and CDR2 is SVGIG (reference sequence). The CDR3 loop spans 14 amino acids. The V end lost 0 bases, the J end lost 5 bases, and 12 bases lay between the germline ends. CDR3 amino acids: CAWSVRLGGDTQYF. In nucleotides, the CDR3 is TGTGCCTGGAGTGTACGGCTGGGGGGAGATACGCAGTATTTT.

The V call is TRBV28, the J call TRBJ1-5; 7 bases match TRBD1. The ends lost 0 bases at V and 5 bases at J; junction bases unmatched: 4. The CDR3 runs to 15 residues. Germline V gene sequence: CDR1 MDHEN, CDR2 SYDVKM. The CDR3 spells CASSLWRQGDQPQHF. Written as DNA, the CDR3 is TGTGCCAGCAGTTTATGGAGACAGGGAGATCAGCCCCAGCATTTT.

The genes are TRBV9 and TRBJ1-4; 8 bases are shared with TRBD1. The CDR3 covers 15 residues. The germline gives CDR1 SGDLS, CDR2 YYNGEE. The trim removed 4 bases at V and 3 bases at J, leaving 5 bases unmatched. CDR3 nucleotides: TGTGCCAGCAGCAACCGACAGGGGCCTAATGAAAAACTGTTTTTT. It codes for CASSNRQGPNEKLFF.

This chain uses TRBV7-9 with TRBJ2-7, with 7 bases that match TRBD2. Germline CDR1 and CDR2: SEHNR and FQNEAQ (reference sequence). The CDR3 is made up of 14 amino acids. V was pared by 5 bases and J by 6 bases, with 10 bases of the junction left unmatched. CDR3 sequence: CASSPPASGGEQYF. CDR3 coding DNA: TGTGCCAGCAGCCCCCCCGCGTCGGGAGGCGAGCAGTACTTC.